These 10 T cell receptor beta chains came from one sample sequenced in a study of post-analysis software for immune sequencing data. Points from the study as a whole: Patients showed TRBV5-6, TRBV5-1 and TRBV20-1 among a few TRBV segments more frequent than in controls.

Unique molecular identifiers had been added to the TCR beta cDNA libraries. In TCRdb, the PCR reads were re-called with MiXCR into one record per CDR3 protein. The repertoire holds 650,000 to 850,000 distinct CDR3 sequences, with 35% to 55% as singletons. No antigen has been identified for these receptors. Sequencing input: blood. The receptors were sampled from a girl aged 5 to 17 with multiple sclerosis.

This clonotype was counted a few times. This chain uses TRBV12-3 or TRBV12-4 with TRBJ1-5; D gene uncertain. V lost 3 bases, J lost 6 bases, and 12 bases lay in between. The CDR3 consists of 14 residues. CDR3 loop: CASSLELRGQPQHF. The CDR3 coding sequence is TGTGCCAGCAGTTTGGAATTGCGGGGTCAGCCCCAGCATTTT.

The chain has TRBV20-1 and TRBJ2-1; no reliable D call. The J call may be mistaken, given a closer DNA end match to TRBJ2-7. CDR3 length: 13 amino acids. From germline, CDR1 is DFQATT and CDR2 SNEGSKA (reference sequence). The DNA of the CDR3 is TGCAGTGCTAGATCTCCTCCCCCCGGCGAGCAGTACTTC. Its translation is CSARSPPPGEQYF.

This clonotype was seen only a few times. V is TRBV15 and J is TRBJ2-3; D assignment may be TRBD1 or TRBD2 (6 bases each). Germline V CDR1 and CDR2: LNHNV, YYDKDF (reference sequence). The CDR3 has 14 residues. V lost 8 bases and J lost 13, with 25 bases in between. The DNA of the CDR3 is TGTGCCACCCGTTCGGGGGCAGATACGCACTCTGAGTATTTT. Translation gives CATRSGADTHSEYF.

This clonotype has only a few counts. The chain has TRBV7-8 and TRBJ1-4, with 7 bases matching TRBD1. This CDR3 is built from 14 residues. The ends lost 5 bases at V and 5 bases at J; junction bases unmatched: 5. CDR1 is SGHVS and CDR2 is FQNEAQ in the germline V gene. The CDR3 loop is CASSQGGTNEKLFF. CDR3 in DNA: TGTGCCAGCAGCCAGGGGGGGACGAATGAAAAACTGTTTTTT.

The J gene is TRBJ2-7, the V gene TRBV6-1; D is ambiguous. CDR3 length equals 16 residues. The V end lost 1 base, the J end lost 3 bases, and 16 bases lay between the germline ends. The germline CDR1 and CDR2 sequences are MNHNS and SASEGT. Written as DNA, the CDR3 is TGTGCCAGCAGTGAAGGTCCAGCCTACCAAGACTACGAGCAGTACTTC. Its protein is CASSEGPAYQDYEQYF.

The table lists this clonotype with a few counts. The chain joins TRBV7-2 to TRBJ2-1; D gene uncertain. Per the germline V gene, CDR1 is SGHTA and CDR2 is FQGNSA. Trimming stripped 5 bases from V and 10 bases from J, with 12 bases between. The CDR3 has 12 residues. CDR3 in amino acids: CASSAPYLEQFF. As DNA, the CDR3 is TGTGCCAGCAGCGCCCCCTACCTGGAGCAGTTCTTC. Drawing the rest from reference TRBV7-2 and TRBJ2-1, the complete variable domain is GAGVSQSPSNKVTEKGKDVELRCDPISGHTALYWYRQSLGQGLEFLIYFQGNSAPDKSGLPSDRFSAERTGGSVSTLTIQRTQQEDSAVYLCASSAPYLEQFFGPGTRLTVL.

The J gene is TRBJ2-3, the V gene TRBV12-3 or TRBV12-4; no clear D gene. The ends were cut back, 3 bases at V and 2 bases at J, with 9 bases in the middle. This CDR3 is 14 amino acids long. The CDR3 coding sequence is TGTGCCAGCAGTTTTCGCCTTCCCACAGATACGCAGTATTTT. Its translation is CASSFRLPTDTQYF.

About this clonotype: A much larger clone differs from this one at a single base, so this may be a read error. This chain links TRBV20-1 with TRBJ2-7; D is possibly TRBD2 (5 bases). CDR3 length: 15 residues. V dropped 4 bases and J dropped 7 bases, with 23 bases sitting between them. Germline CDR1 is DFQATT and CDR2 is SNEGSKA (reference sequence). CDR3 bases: TGCAGTGCTACGGCCGGGATTATCTTTTCACGGGAGCAGTACTTC. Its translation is CSATAGIIFSREQYF.

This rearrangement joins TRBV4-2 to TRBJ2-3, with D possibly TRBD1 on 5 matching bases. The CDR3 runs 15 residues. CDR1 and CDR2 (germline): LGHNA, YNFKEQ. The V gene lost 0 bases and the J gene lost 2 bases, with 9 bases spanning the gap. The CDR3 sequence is CASSQEGVTTDTQYF. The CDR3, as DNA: TGTGCCAGCAGCCAAGAAGGGGTTACCACAGATACGCAGTATTTT.

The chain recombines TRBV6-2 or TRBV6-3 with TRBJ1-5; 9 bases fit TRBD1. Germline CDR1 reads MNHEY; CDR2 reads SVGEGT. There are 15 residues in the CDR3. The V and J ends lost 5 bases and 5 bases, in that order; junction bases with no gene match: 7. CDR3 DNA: TGTGCCAGCAGTCCCGGGACAGGGACGCATCAGCCCCAGCATTTT. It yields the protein CASSPGTGTHQPQHF.